Listed below are T cell receptor beta chains from one sample, sequenced in a study of blood T cell repertoires in COVID-19. Method: immunoSEQ multiplex PCR; TCRdb's copy keeps in-frame clones and lacks some. This sample has around 220,000 clones, with 88% found just once. Sample: peripheral blood. Receptor source: a woman aged 40 to 50 who had recovered from COVID-19. The CDR3 runs from the conserved cysteine through the conserved F or W. A D gene is named only where the DNA matches it firmly. Clone size is stated in some rows and not others, as once, few, many or a class when expanded.

. TRBJ1-2 once TRBV19 TGTGCCAGTAACCCCACAGGGAGCTATGGCTACACCTTC CASNPTGSYGYTF
TRBD1 TRBJ1-2 . TRBV7-2 TGTGCCAGCAGCTTAGGCCCACAGGGGACACGCTATGGCTACACCTTC CASSLGPQGTRYGYTF
TRBD1 TRBJ2-7 once TRBV18 TGTGCCAGCTCACCTACAGGGGGTTTTTACGAGCAGTACTTC CASSPTGGFYEQYF
. TRBJ1-4 . TRBV19 TGTGCCAGTAGTATACGAGGTGAAAAACTGTTTTTT CASSIRGEKLFF
TRBD1 TRBJ2-3 . TRBV19 TGTGCCAGTAGTCGAACAGGGGATGCTAGCACAGATACGCAGTATTTT CASSRTGDASTDTQYF
TRBD1 TRBJ1-3 . TRBV3-1/TRBV3-2 TGTGCCAGCAGCAACAGGGGGAGTAAAGGAAACACCATATATTTT CASSNRGSKGNTIYF
. TRBJ2-7 . TRBV2 TGTGCCAGCAGTGAATTACCGGGAGCTCTTTCGGGTGAGCAGTACTTC CASSELPGALSGEQYF
TRBD2 TRBJ2-1 once TRBV4-1 TGCGCCAGCAGCCCGCCGCGGGGGGGCAATGAGCAGTTCTTC CASSPPRGGNEQFF
. TRBJ1-5 few TRBV3-1/TRBV3-2 TGTGCCAGCAGCCAGTTAGGGGGTGGGCCCCAGCATTTT CASSQLGGGPQHF
. TRBJ2-3 . TRBV7-8 TGTGCCAGCAGCACTCCACCTTACGTACCCACAGATACGCAGTATTTT CASSTPPYVPTDTQYF
. TRBJ2-7 . TRBV19 TGTGCCAGTAGTATGTCAGGCAGGACCTACGAGCAGTACTTC CASSMSGRTYEQYF
. TRBJ2-7 . TRBV19 TGTGCCAGTAGTACGTCTGTAGGGACTGGCTACGAGCAGTACTTC CASSTSVGTGYEQYF